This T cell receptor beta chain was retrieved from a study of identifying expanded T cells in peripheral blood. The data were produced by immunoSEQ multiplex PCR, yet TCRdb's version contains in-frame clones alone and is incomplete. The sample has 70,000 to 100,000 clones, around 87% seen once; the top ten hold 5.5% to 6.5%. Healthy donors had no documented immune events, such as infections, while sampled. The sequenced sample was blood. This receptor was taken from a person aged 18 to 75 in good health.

The CDR3, as DNA: TGTGCCAGCAGCTTAGCTGGCTCCTACAATGAGCAGTTCTTC. It yields the protein CASSLAGSYNEQFF. The chain uses TRBV7-8 and TRBJ2-1; no clear D. The length of the CDR3 is 14 residues. Trimming stripped 0 bases from V and 0 bases from J, with 3 bases between. Germline assignment: CDR1 SGHVS and CDR2 FQNEAQ.